Given below is one T cell receptor beta chain in context. The data are from a study of Ad26.COV2.S vaccination and SARS-CoV-2 variants. The germline V gene has CDR1 SGHRS and CDR2 YFSETQ. The V gene end was trimmed by 4 bases and the J gene end by 7 bases; junction bases not matched to a gene: 10. This CDR3 contains 15 residues. Stated treatment: around 19 received Ad26.COV2.S at low or high dose, single or two shots; about 5 received placebo; per-sample allocation not given. Material that was analyzed had been drawn on day 63 after the first vaccine or placebo injection. Sequencing was performed with immunoSEQ multiplex PCR; in TCRdb, only in-frame clones are kept and a portion is missing. The sample lists 250,000 to 300,000 clones, more than 70% occurring once.

The rearrangement links TRBV5-1 to TRBJ2-3, with 9 bases aligning to TRBD2. The origin of this receptor is a person between 18 and 60 years old who received the Ad26.COV2.S COVID-19 vaccine or a placebo. This specimen was peripheral blood, taken in a trial of Ad26.COV2.S vaccine versus placebo. The DNA for the CDR3 is TGCGCCAGCAGCCGTACCGGGACTAGCTTGAATACGCAGTATTTT. Translation: CASSRTGTSLNTQYF.